What follows is one T cell receptor (beta chain) and its context. This clone was counted once. Its antigen is not yet known. A junction end diverges from the germline sequence, so it may reflect a read error. The data stem from a study of vaccination effects on CD4 cells after COVID-19 (dated 2022 in TCRdb). About the investigation overall: Post-vaccine samples across the study were collected a median of 72 days after the second dose, with a range of 14 to 241. Cultures from other donors in the study were sequenced using the Oncomine TCR Beta short-read assay on an Illumina iSeq 100. SARS-CoV-2 spike-specific CD4+ TCR repertoires from before and after mRNA vaccination were compared in COVID-19 convalescent patients and in infection-naive vaccine recipients. Altogether, around 11 COVID-19 convalescent patients and several SARS-CoV-2-naive healthy vaccine recipients made up the full study.

To identify antigen-specific CD4+ T cell clonotypes by their expansion, the ViraFEST assay first stimulated PBMC with viral peptide pools and then applied TCR sequencing. After around 10 days of culture, CD4+ T cells were isolated with the EasySep CD4+ T cell isolation kit. Two doses of either the BNT162b2 or the mRNA-1273 mRNA SARS-CoV-2 vaccine were administered to participants. Negative nucleocapsid antibody results before and after vaccination confirmed that the healthy vaccine recipients had no prior SARS-CoV-2 infection. Each well held some 1.9 million PBMC cultured in IMDM containing roughly 4.9% human AB serum, 9 to 10 IU/ml IL-2 and gentamicin, along with 10 ug/ml peptides. Half of the culture medium was replaced with fresh IL-2-containing medium on days 3 and 7. Each peptide stimulation condition was cultured in triplicate wells unless otherwise noted. PBMC were separated from whole blood using Ficoll-Paque Plus gradient centrifugation and were then either cryopreserved at -140C or used fresh. The spike proteins of SARS-CoV-2 and of the common cold coronaviruses HCoV-NL63, HCoV-OC43 and HCoV-229E were spanned by overlapping peptide pools. Genomic DNA was extracted from cultured CD4+ T cells with the QIAamp micro DNA kit.

From its cysteine to its phenylalanine, the CDR3 spans 14 amino acids. Only the CDR3 region is kept as DNA, spanning 42 bases read in frame from base 1. The germline V gene (reference sequence) yields LGHDT for CDR1 and YNNKEL for CDR2. Libraries came from the immunoSEQ multiplex PCR assay. TCR beta CDR3 sequencing was performed on DNA from the cultured, isolated CD4+ T cells. On the authors' methods: Non-productive TCR sequences were discarded, and reads were trimmed to the CDR3 region, with only CDR3s of 7 or more amino acids retained. The MANAFEST web app was used to identify antigen-specific clonotypes by comparing expansion in peptide wells with expansion in reference cultures. For clones to be considered positive, expansion at FDR<0.05 versus reference and all other wells, an odds ratio above 5, and a frequency above 0.1% in two replicate wells were required. A clonotype was called cross-reactive if it was significantly expanded both in SARS-CoV-2 spike wells and in at least one common cold coronavirus spike condition. CDR3 similarity was assessed by Levenshtein distance using the stringdist R package, and unrooted trees were constructed with ape in R 3.6.1. Imported from immuneACCESS, the table was reduced by TCRdb to in-frame sequences with V and J called. These copies leave out some clones; in studies compared against another copy, an unresolved V gene accounts for under half, and the cause of the remainder is not known. The DNA gave D and trimming, while V, J and clone size come from that table. This sample has about 64,000 clones in its table, and approximately 78% of those were observed once. Of the sample, roughly 2% is held by the ten largest clones.

General conclusions and limits of the study: The study was limited by a small number of convalescent patients, and early post-infection timepoints were lacking. Among healthy vaccine recipients, nearly all vaccine-induced clones were SARS-CoV-2 mono-reactive, and just 1 of 255 was cross-reactive with common cold coronaviruses. Both infection-induced and vaccine-induced clones contracted markedly at late post-vaccination timepoints, which is consistent with waning T cell responses.

Recombination linked TRBV3-1 (or the pseudogene TRBV3-2) to TRBJ2-1; 10 bases in between match TRBD2. Sequencing used CD4+ T cells from PBMCs cultured with HCoV-OC43 spike peptides, obtained after COVID-19 vaccination. The sample's cell subset or site label, in plain terms: HCoV-OC43 spike overlapping peptide pool stimulation. The clonotype comes from a human donor who received a COVID-19 vaccine. The bases are TGTGCCAGCAGTTTCGTCGGAGCGGGGGGGCGTATGGTCTTC. Its protein product is CASSFVGAGGRMVF.